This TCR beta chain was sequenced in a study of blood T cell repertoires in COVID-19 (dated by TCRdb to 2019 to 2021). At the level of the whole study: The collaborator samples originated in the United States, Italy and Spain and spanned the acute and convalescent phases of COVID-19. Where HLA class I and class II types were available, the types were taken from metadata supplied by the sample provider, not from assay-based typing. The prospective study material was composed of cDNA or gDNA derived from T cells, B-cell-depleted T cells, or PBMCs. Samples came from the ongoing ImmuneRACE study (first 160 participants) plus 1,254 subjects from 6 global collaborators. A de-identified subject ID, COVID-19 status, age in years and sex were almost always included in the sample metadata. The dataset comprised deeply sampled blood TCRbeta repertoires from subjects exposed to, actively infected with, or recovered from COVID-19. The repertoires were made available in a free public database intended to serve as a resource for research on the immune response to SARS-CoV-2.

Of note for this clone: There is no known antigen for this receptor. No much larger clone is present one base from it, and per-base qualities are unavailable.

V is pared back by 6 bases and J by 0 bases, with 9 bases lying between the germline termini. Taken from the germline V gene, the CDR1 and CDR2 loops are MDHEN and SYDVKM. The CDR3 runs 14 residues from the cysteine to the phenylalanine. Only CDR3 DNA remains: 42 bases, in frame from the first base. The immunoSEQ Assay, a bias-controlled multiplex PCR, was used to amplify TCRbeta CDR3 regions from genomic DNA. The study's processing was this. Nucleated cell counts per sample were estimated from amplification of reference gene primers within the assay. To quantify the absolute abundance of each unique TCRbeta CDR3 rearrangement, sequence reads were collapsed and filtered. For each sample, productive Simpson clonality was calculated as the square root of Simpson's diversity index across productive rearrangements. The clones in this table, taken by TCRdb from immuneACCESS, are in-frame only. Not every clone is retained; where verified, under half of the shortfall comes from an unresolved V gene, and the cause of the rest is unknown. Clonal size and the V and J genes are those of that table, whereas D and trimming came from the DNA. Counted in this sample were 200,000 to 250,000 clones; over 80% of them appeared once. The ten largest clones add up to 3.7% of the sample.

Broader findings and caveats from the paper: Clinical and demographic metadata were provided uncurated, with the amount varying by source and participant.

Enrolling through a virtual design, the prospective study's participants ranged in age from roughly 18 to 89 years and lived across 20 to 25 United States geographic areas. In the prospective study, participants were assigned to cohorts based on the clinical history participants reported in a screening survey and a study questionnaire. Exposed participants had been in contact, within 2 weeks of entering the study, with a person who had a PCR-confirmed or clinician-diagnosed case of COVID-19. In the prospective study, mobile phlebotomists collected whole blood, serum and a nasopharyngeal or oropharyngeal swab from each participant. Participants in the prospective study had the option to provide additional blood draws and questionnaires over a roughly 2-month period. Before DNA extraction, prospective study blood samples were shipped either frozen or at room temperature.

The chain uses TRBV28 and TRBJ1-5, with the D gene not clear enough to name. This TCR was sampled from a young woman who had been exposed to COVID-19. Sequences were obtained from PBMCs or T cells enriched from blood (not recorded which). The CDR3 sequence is CASSLTGSNQPQHF. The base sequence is TGTGCCAGCAGCCTGACGGGTAGCAATCAGCCCCAGCATTTT.